This T cell receptor beta chain was sequenced for a study of blood T cell repertoires in COVID-19. Sequencing used immunoSEQ multiplex PCR; TCRdb keeps in-frame clones, though not all of them. This sample yields around 360,000 clones, of which around 87% are seen a single time; about 10% belongs to the top ten. Germline-derived CDR1 and CDR2 are SGHNT and YYREEE (reference sequence). The CDR3 totals 16 residues. Trimming cost V 0 bases and J 6 bases, with 19 bases left between them. Followed over time, Seattle patients had been enrolled while infection was active. This receptor was obtained from a woman in her 30s with COVID-19, enrolled during active disease. The chain employs TRBV5-4 and TRBJ2-7; a possible D gene is TRBD1 (5 bases). The sample taken for sequencing was peripheral blood. In nucleotides, the CDR3 is TGTGCCAGCAGCTTGGCTAGGTCAGAACAGGTCGGCGAGCAGTACTTC. Translation: CASSLARSEQVGEQYF.